The 3 T cell receptor beta chains reported below all come from one sample, sequenced in a study of blood T cell repertoires in COVID-19 (dated by TCRdb to 2019 to 2021). The method behind the library was the immunoSEQ multiplex PCR assay. TCRdb's version of the immuneACCESS table is confined to in-frame rearrangements and falls short of the full clone set. An unresolved V gene accounts for under half of the shortfall where checked; the remainder is of unknown origin. The sample contains roughly 350,000 clones, 90% to 95% of them found a single time. The ten largest make up around 3.5% of the sample. Sequenced: peripheral blood. The receptors come from a woman aged 18-29 years who had recovered from COVID-19.

This clone came up a few times. The chain joins TRBV28 to TRBJ1-5, with TRBD1 as a possible D gene (5 bases). CDR3 length: 12 residues. V lost 10 bases and J lost 3, with 10 bases in between. Germline loops: CDR1 MDHEN, CDR2 SYDVKM. The CDR3 DNA reads TGTGCCATAAGACAGTACAATCAGCCCCAGCATTTT. The encoded protein is CAIRQYNQPQHF.

The rearrangement links TRBV5-6 to TRBJ2-5, with TRBD2 matching 14 bases. V lost 5 bases, J lost 5 bases, and 11 bases stayed unmatched. CDR1 SGHDT and CDR2 YYEEEE come from the germline V gene. This CDR3 spans 17 amino acids. In DNA form, the CDR3 reads TGTGCCAGCAGGGGGAGACTAGCGGGAGGGCTCGAGGAGACCCAGTACTTC. It specifies CASRGRLAGGLEETQYF. Together with reference TRBV5-6 and TRBJ2-5, the CDR3 gives the full variable domain: DAGVTQSPTHLIKTRGQQVTLRCSPKSGHDTVSWYQQALGQGPQFIFQYYEEEERQRGNFPDRFSGHQFPNYSSELNVNALLLGDSALYLCASRGRLAGGLEETQYFGPGTRLLVL.

This clone was seen a single time. The J gene is TRBJ2-1, the V gene TRBV6-5, with 12 positions matching TRBD1. The length of the CDR3 is 15 residues. The V segment lost 5 bases and the J segment 9 bases; nucleotides outside the gene matches: 8. Per germline, CDR1 MNHEY and CDR2 SVGAGI. This CDR3 is CASSHRDRGPIEQFF. The CDR3 region has the DNA TGTGCCAGCAGTCACCGGGACAGGGGGCCGATTGAGCAGTTCTTC.